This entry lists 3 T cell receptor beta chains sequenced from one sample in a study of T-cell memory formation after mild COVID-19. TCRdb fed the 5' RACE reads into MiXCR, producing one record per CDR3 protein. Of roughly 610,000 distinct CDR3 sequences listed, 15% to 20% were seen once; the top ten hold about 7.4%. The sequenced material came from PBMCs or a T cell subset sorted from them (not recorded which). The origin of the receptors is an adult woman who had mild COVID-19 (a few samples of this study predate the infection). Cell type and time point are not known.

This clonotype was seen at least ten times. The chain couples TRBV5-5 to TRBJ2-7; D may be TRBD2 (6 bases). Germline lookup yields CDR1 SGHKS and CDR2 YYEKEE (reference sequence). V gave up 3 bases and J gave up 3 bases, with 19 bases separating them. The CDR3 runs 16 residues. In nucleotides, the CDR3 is TGTGCCAGCAGCTCGTTGGAGGGAATCCGCCTCTACGAGCAGTACTTC. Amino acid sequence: CASSSLEGIRLYEQYF.

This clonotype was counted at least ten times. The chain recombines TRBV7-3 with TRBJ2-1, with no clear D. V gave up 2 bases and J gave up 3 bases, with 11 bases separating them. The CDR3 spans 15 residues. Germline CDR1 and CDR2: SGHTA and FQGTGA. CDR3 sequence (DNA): TGTGCCAGCAGCTTATTACCGGGCAGCTACAATGAGCAGTTCTTC. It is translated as CASSLLPGSYNEQFF.

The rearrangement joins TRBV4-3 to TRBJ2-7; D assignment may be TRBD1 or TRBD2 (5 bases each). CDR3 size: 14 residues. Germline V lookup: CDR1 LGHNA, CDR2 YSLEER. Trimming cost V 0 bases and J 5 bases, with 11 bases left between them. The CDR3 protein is CASSQEHGGHEQYF. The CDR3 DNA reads TGCGCCAGCAGCCAAGAGCATGGGGGACACGAGCAGTACTTC.